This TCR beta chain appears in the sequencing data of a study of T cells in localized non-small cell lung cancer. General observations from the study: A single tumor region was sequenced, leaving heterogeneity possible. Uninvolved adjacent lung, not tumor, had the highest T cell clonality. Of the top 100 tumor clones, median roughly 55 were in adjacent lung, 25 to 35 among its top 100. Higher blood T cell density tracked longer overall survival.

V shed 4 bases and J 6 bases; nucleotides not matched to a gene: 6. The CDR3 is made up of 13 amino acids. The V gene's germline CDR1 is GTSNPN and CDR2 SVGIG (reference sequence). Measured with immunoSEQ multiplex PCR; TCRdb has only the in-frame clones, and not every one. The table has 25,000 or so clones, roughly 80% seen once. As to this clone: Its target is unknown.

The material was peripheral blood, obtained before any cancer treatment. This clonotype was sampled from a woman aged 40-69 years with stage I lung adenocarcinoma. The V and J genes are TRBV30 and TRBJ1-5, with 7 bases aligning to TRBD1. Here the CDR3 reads CAWNPGGTQPQHF. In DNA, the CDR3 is TGTGCCTGGAACCCAGGGGGGACTCAGCCCCAGCATTTT.